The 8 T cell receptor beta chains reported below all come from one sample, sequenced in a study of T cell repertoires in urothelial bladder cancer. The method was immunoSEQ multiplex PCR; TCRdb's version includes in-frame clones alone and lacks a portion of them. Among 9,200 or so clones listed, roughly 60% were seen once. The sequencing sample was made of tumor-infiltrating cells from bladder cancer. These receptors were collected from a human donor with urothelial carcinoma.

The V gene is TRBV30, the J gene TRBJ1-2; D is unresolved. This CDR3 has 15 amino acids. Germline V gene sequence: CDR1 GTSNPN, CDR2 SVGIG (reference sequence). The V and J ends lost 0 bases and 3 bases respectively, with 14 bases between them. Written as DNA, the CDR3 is TGTGCCTGGAGTGTAAAACTGAAGGGTTACTATGGCTACACCTTC. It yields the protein CAWSVKLKGYYGYTF.

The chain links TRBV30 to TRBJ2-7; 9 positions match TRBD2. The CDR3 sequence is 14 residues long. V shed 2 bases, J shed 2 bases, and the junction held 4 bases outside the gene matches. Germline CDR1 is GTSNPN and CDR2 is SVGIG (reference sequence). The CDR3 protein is CAWSSKRGAYEQYF. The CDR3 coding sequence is TGTGCCTGGAGTTCAAAGCGGGGGGCCTACGAGCAGTACTTC. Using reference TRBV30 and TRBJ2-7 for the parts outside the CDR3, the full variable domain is SQTIHQWPATLVQPVGSPLSLECTVEGTSNPNLYWYRQAAGRGLQLLFYSVGIGQISSEVPQNLSASRPQDRQFILSSKKLLLSDSGFYLCAWSSKRGAYEQYFGPGTRLTVT.

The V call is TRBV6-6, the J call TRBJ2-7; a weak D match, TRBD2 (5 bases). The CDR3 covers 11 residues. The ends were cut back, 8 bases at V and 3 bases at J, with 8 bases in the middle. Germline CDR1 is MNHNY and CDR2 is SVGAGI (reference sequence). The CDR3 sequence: CASGRGYEQYF. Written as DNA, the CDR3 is TGTGCCAGCGGTCGGGGCTACGAGCAGTACTTC.

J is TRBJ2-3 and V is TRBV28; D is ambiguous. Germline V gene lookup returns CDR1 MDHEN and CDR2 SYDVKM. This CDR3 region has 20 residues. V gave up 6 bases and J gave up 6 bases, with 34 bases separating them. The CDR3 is CASRLRKLSPTGEQGDTQYF. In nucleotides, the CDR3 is TGTGCCAGCAGACTACGGAAACTATCGCCGACGGGCGAACAAGGGGATACGCAGTATTTT.

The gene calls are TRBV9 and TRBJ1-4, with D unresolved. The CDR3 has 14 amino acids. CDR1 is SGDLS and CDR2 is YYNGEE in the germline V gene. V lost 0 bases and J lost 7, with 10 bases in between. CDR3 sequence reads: CASSVGGHGEKLFF. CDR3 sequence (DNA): TGTGCCAGCAGCGTAGGAGGGCACGGTGAAAAACTGTTTTTT.

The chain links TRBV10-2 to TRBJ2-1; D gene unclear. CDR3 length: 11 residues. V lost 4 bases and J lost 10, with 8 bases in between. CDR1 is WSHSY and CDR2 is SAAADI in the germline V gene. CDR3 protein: CASSGSQEQFF. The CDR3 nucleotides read TGCGCCAGCAGTGGCTCCCAGGAGCAGTTCTTC.

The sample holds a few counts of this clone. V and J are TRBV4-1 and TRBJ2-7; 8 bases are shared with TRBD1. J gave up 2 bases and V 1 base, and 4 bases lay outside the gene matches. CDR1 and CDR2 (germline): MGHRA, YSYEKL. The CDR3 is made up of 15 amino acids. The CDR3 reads CASSQGTGIPYEQYF. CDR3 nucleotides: TGCGCCAGCAGCCAAGGGACAGGGATTCCCTACGAGCAGTACTTC.

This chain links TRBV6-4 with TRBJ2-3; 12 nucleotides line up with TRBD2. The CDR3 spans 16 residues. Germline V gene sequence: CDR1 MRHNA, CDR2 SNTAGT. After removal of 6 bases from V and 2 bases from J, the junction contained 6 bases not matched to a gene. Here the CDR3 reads CASSQTSGGSTDTQYF. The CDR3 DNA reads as TGTGCCAGCAGCCAGACTAGCGGGGGCTCCACAGATACGCAGTATTTT.